Included here is one T cell receptor (beta chain) sequence, with context. Its matching antigen is unknown. The CDR3 runs to 13 residues. V was trimmed by 3 bases and J by 2 bases, leaving 9 bases between them. The V gene's germline CDR1 is SGHRS and CDR2 YFSETQ. With random hexamers, roughly 0.5 to 1 ug RNA was reverse transcribed. TCRdb independently ran MiXCR on the immunoSEQ multiplex PCR reads; one entry per CDR3 protein. Among under 85,000 distinct CDR3 sequences listed, approximately 94% were seen once. The data belong to a study of CD8 T cells in Susac syndrome. General study points: The total CD8+ repertoires contained approximately 15 Susac-specific public clones, and the CD8+ TEMRA repertoires contained five or six.

This receptor was taken from a human donor with Susac syndrome. The J gene is TRBJ2-7, the V gene TRBV5-1; D remains ambiguous. Specimen: CD8+ T cells from PBMCs. The CDR3 here is CASSSRPAYEQYF. The CDR3 DNA sequence: TGCGCCAGCAGCTCCCGACCGGCCTACGAGCAGTACTTC.